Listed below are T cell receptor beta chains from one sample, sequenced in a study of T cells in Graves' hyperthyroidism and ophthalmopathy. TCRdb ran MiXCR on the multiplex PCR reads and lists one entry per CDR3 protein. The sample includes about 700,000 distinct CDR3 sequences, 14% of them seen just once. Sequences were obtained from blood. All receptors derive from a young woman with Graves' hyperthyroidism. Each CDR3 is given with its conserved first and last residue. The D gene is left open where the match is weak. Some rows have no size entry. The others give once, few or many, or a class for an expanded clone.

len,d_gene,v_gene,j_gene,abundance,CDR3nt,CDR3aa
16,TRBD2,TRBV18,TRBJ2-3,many,TGTGCCAGCTCACAGGGACTAGCGGGAGCCGCAGATACGCAGTATTTT,CASSQGLAGAADTQYF
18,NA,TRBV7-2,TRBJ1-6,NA,TGTGCCAGCAGCTCTACTACTATTCCGGGCCGGTATAATTCACCCCTCCACTTT,CASSSTTIPGRYNSPLHF
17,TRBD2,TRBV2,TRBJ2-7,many,TGTGCCAGCAGTGAACCTGGACTAGCCGACGATCTCTACGAGCAGTACTTC,CASSEPGLADDLYEQYF
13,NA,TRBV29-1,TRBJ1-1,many,TGCAGCGTTGAAGGCAGGGGAAACACTGAAGCTTTCTTT,CSVEGRGNTEAFF
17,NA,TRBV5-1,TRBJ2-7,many,TGCGCCAGCAAGGTAGAGGCCACTAGTCAGAGCTCCTACGAGCAGTACTTC,CASKVEATSQSSYEQYF
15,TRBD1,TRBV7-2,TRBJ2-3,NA,TGTGCCAGCAGTTATAGTTCGGGACAGACAGATACGCAGTATTTT,CASSYSSGQTDTQYF
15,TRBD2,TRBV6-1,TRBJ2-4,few,TGTGCCAGCAGTGTTGAGGGAGGGCCCGCCGGCATTCAGTACTTC,CASSVEGGPAGIQYF
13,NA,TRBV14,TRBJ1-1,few,TGTGCCAGCAGCCAAGATCATGGGGGGCCGGCTCTCTTT,CASSQDHGGPALF
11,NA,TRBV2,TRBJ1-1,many,TGTGCCAGGGAGGGGAGCACTGAAGCTTTCTTT,CAREGSTEAFF
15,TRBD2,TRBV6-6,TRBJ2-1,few,TGTGCCAGCAGTTACGGCGGGAGTGGCTACAATGAGCAGTTCTTC,CASSYGGSGYNEQFF
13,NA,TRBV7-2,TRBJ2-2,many,TGTGCCAGCAGCCGCGGGGTCCTGGGGGAGCTGTTTTTT,CASSRGVLGELFF
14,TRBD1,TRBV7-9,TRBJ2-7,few,TGTGCCAGCAGCCTTTACGACAGGGCCTACGAGCAGTACTTC,CASSLYDRAYEQYF
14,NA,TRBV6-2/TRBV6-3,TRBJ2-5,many,TGTGCCAGCAGAGCACTAGCTTCTTTAGAGACCCAGTACTTC,CASRALASLETQYF
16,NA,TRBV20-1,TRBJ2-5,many,TGCAGTGCTCTCCCCTGGGAATCCGGAGTGAGGGAGACCCAGTACTTC,CSALPWESGVRETQYF
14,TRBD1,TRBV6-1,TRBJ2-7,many,TGTGCCAGCAGTGCGGACAGGGGAACCTACGAGCAGTACTTC,CASSADRGTYEQYF